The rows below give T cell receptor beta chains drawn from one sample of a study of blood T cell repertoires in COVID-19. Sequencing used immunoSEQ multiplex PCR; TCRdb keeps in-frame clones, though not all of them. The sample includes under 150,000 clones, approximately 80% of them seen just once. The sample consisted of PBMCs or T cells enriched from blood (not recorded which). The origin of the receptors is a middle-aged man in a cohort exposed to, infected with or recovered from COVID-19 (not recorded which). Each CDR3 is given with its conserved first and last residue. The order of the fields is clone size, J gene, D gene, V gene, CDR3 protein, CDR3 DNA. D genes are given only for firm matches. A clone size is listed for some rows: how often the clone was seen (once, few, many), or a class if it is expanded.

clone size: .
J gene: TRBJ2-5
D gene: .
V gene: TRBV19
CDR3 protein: CASSIDRAGQETQYF
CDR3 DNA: TGTGCCAGTAGTATAGATCGGGCAGGGCAAGAGACCCAGTACTTC

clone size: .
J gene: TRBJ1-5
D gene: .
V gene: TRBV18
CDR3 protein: CASSPFSGSGAQHF
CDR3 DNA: TGTGCCAGCTCACCCTTTTCCGGGAGTGGAGCCCAGCATTTT

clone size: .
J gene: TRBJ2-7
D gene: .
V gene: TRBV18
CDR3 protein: CASSPDSTYEQYF
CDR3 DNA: TGTGCCAGCTCGCCAGACTCAACCTACGAGCAGTACTTC

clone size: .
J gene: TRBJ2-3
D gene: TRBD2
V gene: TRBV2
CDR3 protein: CASQGGSSSDTQYF
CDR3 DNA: TGTGCCAGTCAGGGCGGGAGTTCGTCAGATACGCAGTATTTT

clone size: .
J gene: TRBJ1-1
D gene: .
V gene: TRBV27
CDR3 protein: CASSLGANTEAFF
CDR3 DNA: TGTGCCAGCAGTTTAGGAGCGAACACTGAAGCTTTCTTT

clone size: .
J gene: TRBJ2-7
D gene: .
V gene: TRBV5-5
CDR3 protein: CASSLGSDSSYEQYF
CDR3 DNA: TGTGCCAGCAGCTTGGGATCGGACAGCTCCTACGAGCAGTACTTC

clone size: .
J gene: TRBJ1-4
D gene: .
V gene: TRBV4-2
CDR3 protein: CASSQVFGEKLFF
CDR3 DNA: TGTGCCAGCAGCCAAGTGTTTGGCGAAAAACTGTTTTTT

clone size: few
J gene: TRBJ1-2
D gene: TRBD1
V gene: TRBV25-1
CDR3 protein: CASSVAGTEIYGYTF
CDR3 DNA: TGTGCCAGCAGTGTCGCCGGGACAGAAATTTATGGCTACACCTTC

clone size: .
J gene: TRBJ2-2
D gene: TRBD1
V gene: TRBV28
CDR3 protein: CASSPTSYPGQGRTGELFF
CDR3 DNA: TGTGCCAGCAGCCCGACCTCCTACCCGGGACAGGGTCGTACCGGGGAGCTGTTTTTT

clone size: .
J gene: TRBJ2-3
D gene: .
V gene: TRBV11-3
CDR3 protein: CASSLGGTRADTQYF
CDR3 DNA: TGTGCCAGCAGCTTAGGTGGAACTAGAGCCGATACGCAGTATTTT

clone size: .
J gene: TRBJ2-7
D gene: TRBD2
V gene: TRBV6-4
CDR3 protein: CASSDRTSGLYEQYF
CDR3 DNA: TGTGCCAGCAGTGACCGGACTAGCGGATTATACGAGCAGTACTTC

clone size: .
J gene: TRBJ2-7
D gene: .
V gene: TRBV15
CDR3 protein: CATSRDRNSFSYEQYF
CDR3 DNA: TGTGCCACCAGCAGAGATCGGAACAGCTTCTCCTACGAGCAGTACTTC

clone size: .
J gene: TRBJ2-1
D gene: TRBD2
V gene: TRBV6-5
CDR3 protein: CASSYGAGGPYNEQFF
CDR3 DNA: TGTGCCAGCAGTTACGGGGCGGGGGGCCCCTACAATGAGCAGTTCTTC

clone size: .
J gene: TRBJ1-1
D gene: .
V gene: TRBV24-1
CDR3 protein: CATSEGGATEAFF
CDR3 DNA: TGTGCCACCAGTGAAGGGGGGGCCACTGAAGCTTTCTTT

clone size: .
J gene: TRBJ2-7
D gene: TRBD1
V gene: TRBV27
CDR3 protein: CASSWGTGNYEQYF
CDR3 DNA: TGTGCCAGCAGTTGGGGGACAGGGAACTACGAGCAGTACTTC

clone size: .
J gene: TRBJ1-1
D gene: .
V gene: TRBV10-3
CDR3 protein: CAISPRGPEAFF
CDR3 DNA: TGTGCCATCAGCCCCCGCGGTCCTGAAGCTTTCTTT

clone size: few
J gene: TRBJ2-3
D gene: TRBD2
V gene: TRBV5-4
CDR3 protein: CASSLAASGPDTQYF
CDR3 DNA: TGTGCCAGCAGCTTGGCCGCTAGCGGCCCAGATACGCAGTATTTT